Listed here are 17 T cell receptor beta chains from one sample, sequenced in a study of shared clonotypes between healthy human individuals. Produced via immunoSEQ multiplex PCR; TCRdb's table is partial and in-frame only. This table has hundreds of thousands of clones, around three quarters appearing once. Material: PBMCs. These receptors came from a woman aged 40 to 55 in good health. Some clones in this sample may be carry-over from other donors' samples.

The gene calls are TRBV7-2 and TRBJ1-2; 8 bases fit TRBD1. The CDR3 loop spans 14 amino acids. After removal of 6 bases from V and 8 bases from J, the junction contained 11 bases not matched to a gene. Germline V gene lookup returns CDR1 SGHTA and CDR2 FQGNSA. Written as DNA, the CDR3 is TGTGCCAGCAGTCCTGCGGGACAGGCGGGGGGCTACACCTTC. It translates to CASSPAGQAGGYTF.

In regard to this clone: The junction departs from the called germline gene at one end, perhaps through a read error. This chain links TRBV7-2 with TRBJ2-1; 7 positions match TRBD2. Germline-derived CDR1 and CDR2 are SGHTA and FQGNSA. The CDR3 consists of 16 residues. The CDR3, as DNA: TGTGCCAGCAGCTTATTTGCGGGAGCATCCTCCAATGAGCAGTTCTTC. Translation: CASSLFAGASSNEQFF.

V and J are TRBV5-1 and TRBJ2-7; D is ambiguous. Germline CDR1 SGHRS, CDR2 YFSETQ. The CDR3 runs 13 residues. The V and J ends lost 4 bases and 3 bases respectively, with 11 bases between them. The CDR3 spells CASSTLFDYEQYF. CDR3 nucleotide sequence: TGCGCCAGCAGCACCCTTTTTGACTACGAGCAGTACTTC. The full variable domain, rest sourced from reference TRBV5-1 and TRBJ2-7, is KAGVTQTPRYLIKTRGQQVTLSCSPISGHRSVSWYQQTPGQGLQFLFEYFSETQRNKGNFPGRFSGRQFSNSRSEMNVSTLELGDSALYLCASSTLFDYEQYFGPGTRLTVT.

The J gene is TRBJ2-1, the V gene TRBV10-3, with D tentatively TRBD1 or TRBD2 (5 bases each). The CDR3 runs to 15 residues. Deletions cut 7 bases from V and 3 bases from J, with 16 bases between. Germline V gene data show CDR1 as ENHRY and CDR2 as SYGVKD. The CDR3 nucleotides are TGTGCCATCAAGCGGACCGGGACGGTCTACAATGAGCAGTTCTTC. This gives the protein CAIKRTGTVYNEQFF.

This sequence joins TRBV18 and TRBJ1-1; TRBD1 matches 10 bases. In germline, CDR1 is KGHSH, CDR2 LQKENI. The CDR3 spans 14 residues. J lost 5 bases, V lost 3 bases, and 3 bases had no gene match. The CDR3 sequence: CASSPGTGETEAFF. The CDR3 DNA is TGTGCCAGCTCACCGGGGACAGGGGAAACTGAAGCTTTCTTT. Complete variable domain (other parts from reference TRBV18 and TRBJ1-1): NAGVMQNPRHLVRRRGQEARLRCSPMKGHSHVYWYRQLPEEGLKFMVYLQKENIIDESGMPKERFSAEFPKEGPSILRIQQVVRGDSAAYFCASSPGTGETEAFFGQGTRLTVV.

This chain connects TRBV18 to TRBJ2-1, with TRBD2 matching 11 bases. This CDR3 contains 17 residues. Unmatched junction bases numbered 10, after V lost 6 bases and J lost 3 bases. From germline, CDR1 is KGHSH and CDR2 LQKENI. The CDR3 region is CASSLGLAGSFYNEQFF. The CDR3 nucleotides are TGTGCCAGCTCCCTAGGACTAGCGGGCTCATTCTACAATGAGCAGTTCTTC.

CDR3: CASSRTSGLSTDTQYF. CDR3 in DNA: TGTGCCAGCAGTCGAACTAGCGGGCTCAGCACAGATACGCAGTATTTT. The chain joins TRBV6-6 to TRBJ2-3, with 9 bases fitting TRBD2. After removal of 5 bases from V and 0 bases from J, the junction contained 6 bases not matched to a gene. The CDR3 spans 16 residues. Germline values: CDR1 MNHNY, CDR2 SVGAGI (reference sequence).

With respect to this clone: A far bigger clonotype differs at one base, so this is likely a read error. The V and J genes are TRBV30 and TRBJ2-5; D call uncertain. V was shortened by 2 bases and J by 5 bases, with 12 bases between the two germline ends. This CDR3 region has 13 residues. From germline, CDR1 is GTSNPN and CDR2 SVGIG (reference sequence). CDR3 nucleotides: TGTGCCTGGAGTCATTTAGATAGGGAGACCCAGTACTTC. Protein product: CAWSHLDRETQYF.

V and J are TRBV7-9 and TRBJ1-2; D call uncertain. V was shortened by 5 bases and J by 4 bases, with 11 bases between the two germline ends. Germline V gene sequence: CDR1 SEHNR, CDR2 FQNEAQ (reference sequence). The CDR3 length is 13 residues. The CDR3 loop is CASSQQQFYGYTF. In DNA form, the CDR3 reads TGTGCCAGCAGCCAACAGCAGTTCTATGGCTACACCTTC.

The chain combines TRBV25-1 with TRBJ2-1; the D gene could be TRBD1 or TRBD2 (6 bases each). Trimming took 2 bases from V and 5 from J, leaving 10 bases between them. The CDR3 runs 14 residues. Germline CDR1 and CDR2: MGHDK and SYGVNS. CDR3 protein: CASSEPGGHNEQFF. CDR3 sequence (DNA): TGTGCCAGCAGTGAACCCGGGGGCCACAATGAGCAGTTCTTC.

V and J are TRBV4-1 and TRBJ1-3, with TRBD1 matching 7 bases. This CDR3 contains 17 residues. The V segment lost 4 bases and the J segment 0 bases; nucleotides outside the gene matches: 9. Germline V gives CDR1 MGHRA, CDR2 YSYEKL. CDR3 bases: TGCGCCAGCAGCCTATTCGGGACAGAAGTCTCTGGAAACACCATATATTTT. Translation: CASSLFGTEVSGNTIYF.

This chain joins TRBV5-5 and TRBJ2-7; D not certain. Trimming took off 2 bases at V and 7 bases at J, with 19 bases between the two ends. This CDR3 is built from 15 residues. Germline CDR1 reads SGHKS; CDR2 reads YYEKEE (reference sequence). The CDR3 sequence is CASSFRRSPGEEQYF. The CDR3 DNA reads TGTGCCAGCAGCTTCCGACGGAGCCCCGGTGAGGAGCAGTACTTC.

This clone was counted a few times. The J gene is TRBJ1-3, the V gene TRBV2; 8 nucleotides line up with TRBD1. Unmatched junction bases numbered 6, after V lost 7 bases and J lost 4 bases. Per the germline V gene, CDR1 is SNHLY and CDR2 is FYNNEI. The CDR3 is made up of 14 amino acids. Here the CDR3 reads CASIQDRGGNTIYF. The CDR3 DNA is TGTGCCAGCATCCAAGACAGGGGCGGAAACACCATATATTTT.

The chain has TRBV29-1 and TRBJ2-1; D perhaps matches TRBD1 (5 bases). CDR1 SQVTM and CDR2 ANQGSEA come from the germline V gene. The V end was cut by 7 bases, the J end by 0 bases, with 22 bases between. This CDR3 region has 17 residues. The CDR3, as DNA: TGCAGCGCACATGGCGGAACAGCCGACAGCTCCTACAATGAGCAGTTCTTC. Its translation is CSAHGGTADSSYNEQFF.

The V and J genes are TRBV15 and TRBJ2-7; either TRBD1 or TRBD2 may supply D (6 bases each). The CDR3 runs 15 residues. The V gene lost 0 bases and the J gene lost 0 bases, with 9 bases spanning the gap. Germline lookup yields CDR1 LNHNV and CDR2 YYDKDF (reference sequence). CDR3 DNA: TGTGCCACCAGCAGAGATAGGGGGGCCTCCTACGAGCAGTACTTC. The encoded protein is CATSRDRGASYEQYF. Combining the CDR3 with reference TRBV15 and TRBJ2-7 gives the whole variable domain DAMVIQNPRYQVTQFGKPVTLSCSQTLNHNVMYWYQQKSSQAPKLLFHYYDKDFNNEADTPDNFQSRRPNTSFCFLDIRSPGLGDTAMYLCATSRDRGASYEQYFGPGTRLTVT.

The rearrangement links TRBV28 to TRBJ2-7; 7 bases fit TRBD1. Germline CDR1 MDHEN, CDR2 SYDVKM. The ends lost 6 bases at V and 6 bases at J; junction bases unmatched: 2. CDR3 size: 11 residues. The CDR3 DNA reads as TGTGCCAGCAGCCAGGGGGTCGAGCAGTACTTC. As protein: CASSQGVEQYF.

This clone appeared once. Given a much more abundant clone one base away, this may be a read error. The sample carries other DNA sequences with the same CDR3. This chain uses TRBV30 with TRBJ2-2; D is possibly TRBD1 or TRBD2 (6 bases each). Germline CDR1 GTSNPN, CDR2 SVGIG (reference sequence). The CDR3 sequence is 14 residues long. The CDR3 protein is CAWNQGRPTGELFF. DNA for the CDR3: TGTGCCTGGAACCAGGGGAGGCCCACCGGGGAGCTGTTCTTT. Looking up the rest from reference TRBV30 and TRBJ2-2 gives the full variable domain: SQTIHQWPATLVQPVGSPLSLECTVEGTSNPNLYWYRQAAGRGLQLLFYSVGIGQISSEVPQNLSASRPQDRQFILSSKKLLLSDSGFYLCAWNQGRPTGELFFGEGSRLTVL.